This is a list of T cell receptor beta chains from one sample in a study of response to subunit inactivated influenza vaccine. TCRdb called the RT-PCR reads again in MiXCR, with one record for every CDR3 protein. This sample has some 300,000 distinct CDR3 sequences, with about 20% found just once. The input for sequencing was PBMCs from blood, taken about 20 months after vaccination. These TCRs come from a man aged 45 to 70 who received an inactivated influenza vaccine. Each CDR3 is given with its conserved first and last residue. A D gene is named only where the DNA matches it firmly. Size tells how often a clone was seen (once, few, many) or the class of an expanded clone, and some rows leave it out.

d_gene	v_gene	j_gene	abundance	CDR3aa	CDR3nt
TRBD1	TRBV5-1	TRBJ1-1	NA	CASSPLQGTNTEAFF	TGCGCCAGCAGCCCCCTACAGGGGACGAACACTGAAGCTTTCTTT
NA	TRBV5-1	TRBJ2-5	few	CASSLLKGMTETQYF	TGCGCCAGCAGCCTACTTAAGGGGATGACAGAGACCCAGTACTTC
NA	TRBV5-1	TRBJ1-1	many	CASSLGQVKTEAFF	TGCGCCAGCAGCTTGGGGCAGGTTAAAACTGAAGCTTTCTTT
NA	TRBV11-3	TRBJ1-1	few	CASSLDGQLEAFF	TGTGCCAGCAGCTTAGATGGGCAGCTAGAAGCTTTCTTT
NA	TRBV7-9	TRBJ2-5	few	CASSLLVQGQETQYF	TGTGCCAGCAGCTTATTAGTCCAGGGTCAAGAGACCCAGTACTTC
TRBD1	TRBV7-8	TRBJ1-5	NA	CASSTSDRGNQPQHF	TGTGCCAGCAGCACCTCGGACAGGGGCAATCAGCCCCAGCATTTT
NA	TRBV29-1	TRBJ2-7	NA	CSVVGPSYEQYF	TGCAGCGTTGTGGGCCCTTCCTACGAGCAGTACTTC
NA	TRBV11-3	TRBJ2-3	few	CASSASGTTQYF	TGTGCCAGCAGCGCCTCCGGGACTACGCAGTATTTT
NA	TRBV4-2	TRBJ1-1	many	CASSQVGQGNTEAFF	TGTGCCAGCAGCCAAGTGGGCCAGGGGAACACTGAAGCTTTCTTT
TRBD2	TRBV5-6	TRBJ2-2	NA	CASSRRTSLNTGELFF	TGTGCCAGCAGCCGCCGGACTAGCCTTAACACCGGGGAGCTGTTTTTT
NA	TRBV20-1	TRBJ2-3	NA	CSASRLLAAPSTDTQYF	TGCAGTGCTAGCCGCTTACTAGCAGCTCCGAGCACAGATACGCAGTATTTT
NA	TRBV27	TRBJ1-1	NA	CASSLTINTEAFF	TGTGCCAGCAGTTTGACAATTAACACTGAAGCTTTCTTT
TRBD2	TRBV28	TRBJ2-1	NA	CAILVAGRGANEQFF	TGTGCCATCCTCGTAGCAGGGAGGGGTGCCAATGAGCAGTTCTTC
NA	TRBV7-8	TRBJ1-5	many	CASSLEWMRAGGDQPQHF	TGTGCCAGCAGCTTAGAGTGGATGAGGGCTGGGGGGGATCAGCCCCAGCATTTT
NA	TRBV27	TRBJ1-1	few	CASSLSLVGATEAFF	TGTGCCAGCAGTTTAAGTCTGGTGGGGGCCACTGAAGCTTTCTTT
TRBD1	TRBV5-1	TRBJ2-7	few	CASSLDRGRIYEQYF	TGCGCCAGCAGTTTAGACAGGGGGCGTATCTACGAGCAGTACTTC
NA	TRBV6-1	TRBJ1-5	NA	CASSESRLRVQPQHF	TGTGCCAGCAGTGAAAGCAGGCTTCGGGTTCAGCCCCAGCATTTT
TRBD1	TRBV7-9	TRBJ2-7	once	CASSHIPGQGSYEQYF	TGTGCCAGCAGCCATATTCCGGGACAGGGTTCCTACGAGCAGTACTTC
TRBD1	TRBV29-1	TRBJ2-5	many	CSVEFRGQGVETQYF	TGCAGCGTTGAATTCAGAGGACAGGGAGTTGAGACCCAGTACTTC
NA	TRBV4-1	TRBJ1-1	few	CASSLGGREDTEAFF	TGCGCCAGCAGCCTAGGAGGCAGGGAGGACACTGAAGCTTTCTTT
TRBD2	TRBV20-1	TRBJ2-1	NA	CSARDLGSGGASYNEQFF	TGCAGTGCTAGAGATCTGGGGAGCGGGGGGGCCTCGTACAATGAGCAGTTCTTC
NA	TRBV24-1	TRBJ2-2	NA	CATSGSRVPNTGELFF	TGTGCCACCAGTGGGAGTCGGGTTCCGAACACCGGGGAGCTGTTTTTT
TRBD2	TRBV2	TRBJ2-7	NA	CASSRLAGGAYEQYF	TGTGCCAGCAGCCGACTAGCGGGGGGGGCCTACGAGCAGTACTTC
NA	TRBV2	TRBJ1-2	few	CASTGQGGGYTF	TGTGCCAGCACAGGGCAGGGAGGGGGCTACACCTTC
NA	TRBV12-3/TRBV12-4	TRBJ2-7	few	CASSSLLAYEQYF	TGTGCCAGCAGCTCGTTACTAGCCTACGAGCAGTACTTC
NA	TRBV12-3/TRBV12-4	TRBJ1-5	many	CASSLGDWSQPQHF	TGTGCCAGCAGTTTAGGGGATTGGAGTCAGCCCCAGCATTTT
NA	TRBV5-8	TRBJ2-3	NA	CASSLNEVDTQYF	TGTGCCAGCAGCTTGAATGAGGTAGATACGCAGTATTTT
NA	TRBV5-1	TRBJ2-2	NA	CASSVGVSNTGELFF	TGCGCCAGCAGCGTCGGAGTCTCGAACACCGGGGAGCTGTTTTTT
NA	TRBV12-3/TRBV12-4	TRBJ2-3	NA	CASSSWGERDTQYF	TGTGCCAGCAGTTCTTGGGGGGAGAGAGATACGCAGTATTTT
TRBD1	TRBV20-1	TRBJ2-7	NA	CSAPPVQGDEQYF	TGCAGTGCTCCTCCGGTACAGGGGGACGAGCAGTACTTC
TRBD1	TRBV24-1	TRBJ2-3	NA	CATSGPGQGSTDTQYF	TGTGCCACCAGTGGCCCGGGACAGGGTAGCACAGATACGCAGTATTTT
TRBD1	TRBV10-3	TRBJ1-5	NA	CAISEDRVNQPQHF	TGTGCCATCAGTGAGGACAGGGTCAATCAGCCCCAGCATTTT
TRBD2	TRBV7-2	TRBJ2-3	few	CASSSSGGADTQYF	TGTGCCAGCAGCTCTAGCGGGGGGGCCGATACGCAGTATTTT
NA	TRBV9	TRBJ1-3	NA	CASNQGISGNTIYF	TGTGCCAGCAACCAGGGAATCTCTGGAAACACCATATATTTT
NA	TRBV12-3/TRBV12-4	TRBJ1-2	many	CASSYNYGYTF	TGTGCCAGCAGCTATAACTATGGCTACACCTTC
NA	TRBV4-3	TRBJ2-7	NA	CASSQATGTRYEQYF	TGCGCCAGCAGCCAAGCGACAGGGACTAGGTACGAGCAGTACTTC
TRBD1	TRBV11-1	TRBJ1-6	NA	CASSPYSKGAGYNSPLHF	TGTGCCAGCAGCCCCTATTCGAAGGGGGCTGGCTATAATTCACCCCTCCACTTT
TRBD1	TRBV9	TRBJ1-6	few	CASSVTGEGNSPLHF	TGTGCCAGCAGCGTGACAGGGGAGGGTAATTCACCCCTCCACTTT
TRBD1	TRBV28	TRBJ2-1	few	CASSLTGNEQFF	TGTGCCAGCAGTTTGACAGGGAATGAGCAGTTCTTC
NA	TRBV7-8	TRBJ2-7	NA	CASSLEAGAEQYF	TGTGCCAGCAGCTTAGAGGCAGGGGCCGAGCAGTACTTC